These 17 T cell receptor beta chains were all obtained from the same sample, sequenced in a study of T cells after yellow fever vaccination. MiXCR, applied by TCRdb to the 5' RACE reads, yields one record per CDR3 protein. Among a few hundred thousand distinct CDR3 sequences listed, roughly an eighth were seen once. This specimen consisted of CD4+ T cells sorted from PBMCs, obtained 15 days after the yellow fever booster vaccination. Receptors originate from a man aged 18-30 years who received the YFV17D yellow fever vaccine.

This clonotype was counted only a few times. This chain connects TRBV7-2 to TRBJ2-4; D possibly corresponds to TRBD2 (6 bases). Per the germline V gene, CDR1 is SGHTA and CDR2 is FQGNSA. V was shortened by 5 bases and J by 10 bases, with 9 bases between the two germline ends. The CDR3 extends over 11 amino acids. CDR3 protein: CASSLGTIQYF. The CDR3 nucleotides read TGTGCCAGCAGCCTGGGGACTATTCAGTACTTC.

This rearrangement joins TRBV28 to TRBJ2-2; D unclear. With 4 bases removed from V and 0 bases from J, the gap between germline ends came to 6 bases. This CDR3 spans 14 amino acids. Germline V gives CDR1 MDHEN, CDR2 SYDVKM. CDR3 DNA: TGTGCCAGCAGTTCCGCGGCGAACACCGGGGAGCTGTTTTTT. This encodes CASSSAANTGELFF. The variable domain in full, completed from reference TRBV28 and TRBJ2-2, reads DVKVTQSSRYLVKRTGEKVFLECVQDMDHENMFWYRQDPGLGLRLIYFSYDVKMKEKGDIPEGYSVSREKKERFSLILESASTNQTSMYLCASSSAANTGELFFGEGSRLTVL.

The V call is TRBV6-5, the J call TRBJ1-1, with D possibly TRBD1 on 5 matching bases. The V end lost 5 bases, the J end lost 6 bases, and 19 bases lay between the germline ends. The CDR3 covers 15 residues. In germline, CDR1 is MNHEY, CDR2 SVGAGI. CDR3 sequence reads: CASSTGTGGDAEAFF. The CDR3 DNA reads TGTGCCAGCAGTACGGGGACGGGTGGAGATGCTGAAGCTTTCTTT.

The CDR3 bases are TGCAGTGCTACAAGAGGGGACAGGGGGCACTACAATGAGCAGTTCTTC. Translation: CSATRGDRGHYNEQFF. V is TRBV20-1 and J is TRBJ2-1; 12 bases fit TRBD1. Germline V CDR1 and CDR2: DFQATT, SNEGSKA (reference sequence). The CDR3 runs 16 residues. V gave up 4 bases and J gave up 3 bases; unmatched junction bases: 7.

This clonotype was seen many times. The V call is TRBV20-1, the J call TRBJ2-3, with 9 nucleotides matching TRBD2. The CDR3 consists of 15 residues. The V and J ends lost 2 bases and 4 bases, in that order; junction bases with no gene match: 7. Germline lookup yields CDR1 DFQATT and CDR2 SNEGSKA (reference sequence). CDR3 loop: CSARRAGGRADTQYF. In DNA, the CDR3 is TGCAGTGCTAGAAGAGCGGGGGGCCGAGCAGATACGCAGTATTTT.

This clonotype appeared many times. In DNA, the CDR3 is TGTGCCAGCAGTTCTGTCCCCGTAAACATTCAGTACTTC. This encodes CASSSVPVNIQYF. The genes are TRBV27 and TRBJ2-4; no reliable D call. CDR1 is MNHEY and CDR2 is SMNVEV in the germline V gene (reference sequence). The CDR3 is 13 residues long. Trimming took 4 bases from V and 6 from J, leaving 10 bases between them.

This clonotype occurred a few times. V usage is TRBV6-2 or TRBV6-3 and J usage is TRBJ1-2; 9 nucleotides match TRBD1. This CDR3 has 15 residues. V was pared by 5 bases and J by 7 bases, with 11 bases of the junction left unmatched. Per germline, CDR1 MNHEY and CDR2 SVGEGT. CDR3 sequence reads: CASSAPGTGTLGYTF. For the CDR3, the DNA is TGTGCCAGCAGTGCACCCGGGACAGGGACCCTTGGCTACACCTTC.

This clonotype was seen only a few times. V is TRBV7-9 and J is TRBJ2-7; 7 bases are shared with TRBD1. From germline, CDR1 is SEHNR and CDR2 FQNEAQ (reference sequence). The CDR3 sequence is 12 residues long. V lost 5 bases and J lost 6; bases outside the gene matches: 4. CDR3 loop: CASSMTGTEQYV. CDR3 coding DNA: TGTGCCAGCAGCATGACAGGGACCGAGCAGTACGTC.

The chain uses TRBV6-5 and TRBJ1-2, with D possibly matching TRBD1 (5 bases). CDR1 is MNHEY, CDR2 SVGAGI, per germline. V lost 4 bases to trimming and J lost 3 bases, with 15 bases between them. This CDR3 spans 15 amino acids. The CDR3 region has the DNA TGTGCCAGCAGTTCTCCCCGCGTGGGGGACTATGGCTACACCTTC. It yields the protein CASSSPRVGDYGYTF.

The V gene is TRBV3-1, the J gene TRBJ2-5; unclear D gene. Germline values: CDR1 LGHDT, CDR2 YNNKEL (reference sequence). This CDR3 region has 14 residues. V gave up 3 bases and J gave up 3 bases, with 11 bases separating them. The CDR3 loop is CASSQNGAKETQYF. Written as DNA, the CDR3 is TGTGCCAGCAGCCAGAATGGAGCGAAAGAGACCCAGTACTTC.

The chain links TRBV7-9 to TRBJ2-6; no definite D call. CDR3 length equals 15 residues. Trimming removed 1 base from V and 1 base from J, with 5 bases in between. The germline V gene encodes CDR1 SEHNR and CDR2 FQNEAQ (reference sequence). CDR3 residues: CASSLVVSGANVLTF. The DNA of the CDR3 is TGTGCCAGCAGCTTAGTTGTGTCTGGGGCCAACGTCCTGACTTTC. Filled out from reference TRBV7-9 and TRBJ2-6, the complete variable domain reads DTGVSQNPRHKITKRGQNVTFRCDPISEHNRLYWYRQTLGQGPEFLTYFQNEAQLEKSRLLSDRFSAERPKGSFSTLEIQRTEQGDSAMYLCASSLVVSGANVLTFGAGSRLTVL.

J is TRBJ1-2 and V is TRBV5-1; D may be TRBD1 (6 bases). The CDR3 is 12 residues long. In germline, CDR1 is SGHRS, CDR2 YFSETQ. V lost 4 bases and J 6 bases, leaving 10 bases between the germline ends. The CDR3 region has the DNA TGCGCCAGCAGCATATACAGGGATGGCTACACCTTC. Translating it yields CASSIYRDGYTF. Using reference TRBV5-1 and TRBJ1-2 for the parts outside the CDR3, the full variable domain is KAGVTQTPRYLIKTRGQQVTLSCSPISGHRSVSWYQQTPGQGLQFLFEYFSETQRNKGNFPGRFSGRQFSNSRSEMNVSTLELGDSALYLCASSIYRDGYTFGSGTRLTVV.

Only a few counts were recorded for this clonotype. The J gene is TRBJ1-2, the V gene TRBV7-2, with 7 nucleotides matching TRBD1. V shed 6 bases and J 8 bases; nucleotides not matched to a gene: 9. Germline CDR1 SGHTA, CDR2 FQGNSA. The CDR3 totals 13 residues. The CDR3 bases are TGTGCCAGCAGTTACCCAGGGGGAAGGGGCTACACCTTC. Protein sequence: CASSYPGGRGYTF.

This clonotype was counted a few times. The rearrangement links TRBV7-9 to TRBJ1-6; D remains unclear. This CDR3 region has 15 residues. V was trimmed by 1 base and J by 5 bases, leaving 9 bases between them. Germline CDR1 SEHNR, CDR2 FQNEAQ (reference sequence). The DNA of the CDR3 is TGTGCCAGCAGCTTAGATCGGGGTCATAATTCACCCCTCCACTTT. Translating gives CASSLDRGHNSPLHF.

The J gene is TRBJ1-3, the V gene TRBV5-1, with D maybe TRBD1 (5 bases). The CDR3 contains 15 residues. The germline V gene encodes CDR1 SGHRS and CDR2 YFSETQ. Deletions cut 0 bases from V and 10 bases from J, with 17 bases between. CDR3 nucleotide sequence: TGCGCCAGCAGCTTGGAGACAGACCCCCGTGCAACCATATATTTT. Its translation: CASSLETDPRATIYF.

A few counts support this clonotype. The gene calls are TRBV5-4 and TRBJ1-3, with unresolved D. Trimming took off 4 bases at V and 4 bases at J, with 18 bases between the two ends. CDR3 length: 16 amino acids. CDR1 and CDR2 (germline): SGHNT, YYREEE (reference sequence). The DNA for the CDR3 is TGTGCCAGCAGCGTCTCGGGAGGGCCGGGCGGAAACACCATATATTTT. Protein sequence: CASSVSGGPGGNTIYF.

This clonotype was detected many times. The rearrangement joins TRBV7-9 to TRBJ1-1, with no clear D. The CDR3 sequence is 12 residues long. The V end lost 2 bases, the J end lost 3 bases, and 4 bases lay between the germline ends. Germline V gives CDR1 SEHNR, CDR2 FQNEAQ (reference sequence). DNA for the CDR3: TGTGCCAGCAGCTTATTAGACACTGAAGCTTTCTTT. Translation: CASSLLDTEAFF.